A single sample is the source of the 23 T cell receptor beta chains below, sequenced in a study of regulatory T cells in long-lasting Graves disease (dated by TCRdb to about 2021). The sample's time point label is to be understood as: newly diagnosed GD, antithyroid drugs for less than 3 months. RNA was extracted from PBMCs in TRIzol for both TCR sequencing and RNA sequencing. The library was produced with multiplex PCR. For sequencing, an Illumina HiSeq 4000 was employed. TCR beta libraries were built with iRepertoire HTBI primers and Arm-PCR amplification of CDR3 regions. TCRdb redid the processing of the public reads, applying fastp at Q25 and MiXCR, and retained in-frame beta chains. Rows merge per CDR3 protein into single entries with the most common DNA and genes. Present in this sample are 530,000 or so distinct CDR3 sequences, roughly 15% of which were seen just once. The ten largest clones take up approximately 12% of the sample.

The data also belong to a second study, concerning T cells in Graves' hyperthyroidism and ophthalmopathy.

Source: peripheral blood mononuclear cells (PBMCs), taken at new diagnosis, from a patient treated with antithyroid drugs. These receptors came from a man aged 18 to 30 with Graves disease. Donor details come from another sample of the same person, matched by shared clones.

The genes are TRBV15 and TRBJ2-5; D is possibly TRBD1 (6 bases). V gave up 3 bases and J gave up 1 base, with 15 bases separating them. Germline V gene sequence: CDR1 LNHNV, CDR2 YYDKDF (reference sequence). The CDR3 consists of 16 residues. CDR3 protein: CATSSILQGSQETQYF. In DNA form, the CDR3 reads TGTGCCACCAGCAGCATACTACAGGGTTCCCAAGAGACCCAGTACTTC.

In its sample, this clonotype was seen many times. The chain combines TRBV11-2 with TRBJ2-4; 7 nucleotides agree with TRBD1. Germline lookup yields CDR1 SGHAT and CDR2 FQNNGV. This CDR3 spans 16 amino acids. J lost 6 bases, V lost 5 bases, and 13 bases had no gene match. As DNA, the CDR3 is TGTGCCAGCAGCAGATGGACAGGCCGACAACTAAACATTCAGTACTTC. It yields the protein CASSRWTGRQLNIQYF.

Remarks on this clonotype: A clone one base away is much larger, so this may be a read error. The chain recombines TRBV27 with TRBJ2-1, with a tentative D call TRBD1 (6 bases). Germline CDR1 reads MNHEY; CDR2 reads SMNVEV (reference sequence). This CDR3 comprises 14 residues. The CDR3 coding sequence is TGTGCCAGCAGTTCTCAACAGGGATCCAATAAGCAGTTCTTC. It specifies CASSSQQGSNKQFF.

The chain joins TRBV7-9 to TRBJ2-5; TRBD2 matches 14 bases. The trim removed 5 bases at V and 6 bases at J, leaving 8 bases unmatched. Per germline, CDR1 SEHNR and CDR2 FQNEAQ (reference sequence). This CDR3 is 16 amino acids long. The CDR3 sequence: CASSPRLAGGIQTQYF. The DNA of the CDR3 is TGTGCCAGCAGCCCACGACTAGCGGGAGGGATACAGACCCAGTACTTC.

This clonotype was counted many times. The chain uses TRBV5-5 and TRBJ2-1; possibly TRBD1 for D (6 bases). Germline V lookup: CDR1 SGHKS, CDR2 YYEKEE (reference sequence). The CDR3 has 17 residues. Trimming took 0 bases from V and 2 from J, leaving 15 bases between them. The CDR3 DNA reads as TGTGCCAGCAGCTTGGCCGGGGACATACCGACCTACAATGAGCAGTTCTTC. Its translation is CASSLAGDIPTYNEQFF.

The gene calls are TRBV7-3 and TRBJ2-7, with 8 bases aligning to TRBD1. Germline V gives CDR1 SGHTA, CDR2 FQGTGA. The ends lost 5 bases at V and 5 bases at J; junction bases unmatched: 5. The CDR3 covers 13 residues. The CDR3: CASSPTTGDEQYF. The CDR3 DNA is TGTGCCAGCAGCCCCACGACAGGGGACGAGCAGTACTTC.

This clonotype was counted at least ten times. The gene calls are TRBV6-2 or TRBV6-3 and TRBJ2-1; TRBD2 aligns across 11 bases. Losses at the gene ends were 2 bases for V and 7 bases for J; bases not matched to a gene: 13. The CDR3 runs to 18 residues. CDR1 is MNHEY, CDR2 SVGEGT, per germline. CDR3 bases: TGTGCCAGCAGTTACAACAGAGGACTAGCGGGTGAGGGGAATGAGCAGTTCTTC. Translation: CASSYNRGLAGEGNEQFF.

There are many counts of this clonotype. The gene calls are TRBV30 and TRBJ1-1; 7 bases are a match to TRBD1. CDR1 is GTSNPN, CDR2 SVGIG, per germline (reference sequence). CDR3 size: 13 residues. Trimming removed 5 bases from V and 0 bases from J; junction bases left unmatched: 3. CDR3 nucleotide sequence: TGTGCCTGGCGACAGGGCATGAACACTGAAGCTTTCTTT. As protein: CAWRQGMNTEAFF.

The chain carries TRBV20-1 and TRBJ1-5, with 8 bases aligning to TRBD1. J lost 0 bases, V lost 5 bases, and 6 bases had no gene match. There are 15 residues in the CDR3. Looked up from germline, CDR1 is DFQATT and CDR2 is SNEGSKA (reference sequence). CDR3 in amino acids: CSAGAGGFSNQPQHF. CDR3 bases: TGCAGTGCTGGGGCAGGGGGCTTTAGCAATCAGCCCCAGCATTTT.

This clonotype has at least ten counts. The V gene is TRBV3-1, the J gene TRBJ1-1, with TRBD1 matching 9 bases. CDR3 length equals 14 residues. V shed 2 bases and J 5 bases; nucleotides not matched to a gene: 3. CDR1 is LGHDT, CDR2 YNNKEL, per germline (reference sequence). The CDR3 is CASSQSGQGTEAFF. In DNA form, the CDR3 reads TGTGCCAGCAGCCAAAGCGGACAGGGGACTGAAGCTTTCTTT.

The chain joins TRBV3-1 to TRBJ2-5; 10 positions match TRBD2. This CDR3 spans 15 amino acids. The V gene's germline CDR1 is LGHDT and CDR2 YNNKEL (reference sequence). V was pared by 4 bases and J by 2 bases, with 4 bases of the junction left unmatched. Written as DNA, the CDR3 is TGTGCCAGCAGCCGGGGACTAGCGTTTCAAGAGACCCAGTACTTC. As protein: CASSRGLAFQETQYF.

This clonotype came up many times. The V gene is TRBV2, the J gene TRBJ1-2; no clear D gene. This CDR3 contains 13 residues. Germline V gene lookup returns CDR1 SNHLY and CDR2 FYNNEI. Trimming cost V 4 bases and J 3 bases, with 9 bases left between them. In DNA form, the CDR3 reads TGTGCCAGCAGTGGGCAGGCTCACTATGGCTACACCTTC. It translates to CASSGQAHYGYTF.

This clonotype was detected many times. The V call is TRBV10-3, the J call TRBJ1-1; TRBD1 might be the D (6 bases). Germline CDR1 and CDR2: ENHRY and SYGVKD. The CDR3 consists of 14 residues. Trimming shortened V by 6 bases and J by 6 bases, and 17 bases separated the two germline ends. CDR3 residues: CAISETGYWAEAFF. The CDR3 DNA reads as TGTGCCATCAGCGAAACAGGGTACTGGGCTGAAGCTTTCTTT.

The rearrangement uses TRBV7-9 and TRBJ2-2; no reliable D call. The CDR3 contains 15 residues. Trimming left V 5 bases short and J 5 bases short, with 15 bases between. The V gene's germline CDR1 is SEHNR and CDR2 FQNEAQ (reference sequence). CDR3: CASSLRVELTGELFF. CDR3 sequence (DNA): TGTGCCAGCAGCCTCCGAGTAGAATTAACCGGGGAGCTGTTTTTT.

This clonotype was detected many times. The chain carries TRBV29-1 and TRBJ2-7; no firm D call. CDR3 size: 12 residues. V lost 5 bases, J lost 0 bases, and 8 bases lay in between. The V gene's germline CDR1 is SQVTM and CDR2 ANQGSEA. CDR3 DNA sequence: TGCAGCGTTTCACTGCCCTCCTACGAGCAGTACTTC. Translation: CSVSLPSYEQYF.

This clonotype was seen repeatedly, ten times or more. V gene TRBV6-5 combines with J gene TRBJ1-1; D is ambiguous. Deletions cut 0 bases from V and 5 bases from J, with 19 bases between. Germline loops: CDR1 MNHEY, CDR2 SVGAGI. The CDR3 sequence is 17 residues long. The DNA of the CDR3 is TGTGCCAGCAGTTACTCGATCAGCAGTCGGGAGGGTACTGAAGCTTTCTTT. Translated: CASSYSISSREGTEAFF.

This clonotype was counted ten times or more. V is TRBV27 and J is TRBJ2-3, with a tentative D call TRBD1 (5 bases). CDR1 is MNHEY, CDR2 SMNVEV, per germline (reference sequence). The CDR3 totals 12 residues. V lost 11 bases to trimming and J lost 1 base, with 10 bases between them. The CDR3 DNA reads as TGTGCCCTAGGGGCCCGCACAGATACGCAGTATTTT. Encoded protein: CALGARTDTQYF.

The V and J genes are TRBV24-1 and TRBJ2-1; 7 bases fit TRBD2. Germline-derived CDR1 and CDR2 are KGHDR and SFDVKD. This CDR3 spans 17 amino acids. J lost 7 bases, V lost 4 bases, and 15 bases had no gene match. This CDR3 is CATSDTEREPLGNEQFF. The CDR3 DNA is TGTGCCACCAGTGACACCGAGCGGGAACCGCTGGGGAATGAGCAGTTCTTC.

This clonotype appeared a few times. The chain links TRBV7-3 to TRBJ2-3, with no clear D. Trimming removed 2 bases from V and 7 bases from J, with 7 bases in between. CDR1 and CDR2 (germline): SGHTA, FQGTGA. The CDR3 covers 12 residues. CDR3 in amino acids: CASSLLGHTQYF. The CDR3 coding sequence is TGTGCCAGCAGCTTATTAGGGCATACGCAGTATTTT.

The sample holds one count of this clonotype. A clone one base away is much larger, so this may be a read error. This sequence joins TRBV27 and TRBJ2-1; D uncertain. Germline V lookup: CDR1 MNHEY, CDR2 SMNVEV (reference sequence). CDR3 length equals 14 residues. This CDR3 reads CASSPSTRPNEQSF. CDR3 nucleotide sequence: TGTGCCAGCTCACCATCAACCCGACCCAATGAGCAGTCCTTC.

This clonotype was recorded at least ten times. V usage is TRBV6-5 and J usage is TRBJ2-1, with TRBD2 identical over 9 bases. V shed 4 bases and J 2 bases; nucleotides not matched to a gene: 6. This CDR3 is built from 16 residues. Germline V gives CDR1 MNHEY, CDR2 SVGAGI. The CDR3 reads CASSSRIAGAYNEQFF. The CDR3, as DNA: TGTGCCAGCAGTTCCAGAATAGCGGGAGCCTACAATGAGCAGTTCTTC.

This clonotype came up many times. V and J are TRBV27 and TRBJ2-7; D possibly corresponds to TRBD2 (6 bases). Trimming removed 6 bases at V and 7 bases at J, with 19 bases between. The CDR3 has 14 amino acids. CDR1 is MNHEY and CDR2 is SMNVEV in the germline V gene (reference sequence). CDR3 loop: CASSLGAGMGEQYF. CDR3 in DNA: TGTGCCAGCAGCCTAGGGGCGGGAATGGGGGAGCAGTACTTC.

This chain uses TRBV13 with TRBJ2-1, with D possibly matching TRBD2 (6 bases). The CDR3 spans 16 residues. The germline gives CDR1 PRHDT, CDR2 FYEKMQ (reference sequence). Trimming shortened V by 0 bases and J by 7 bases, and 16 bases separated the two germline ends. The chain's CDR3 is CASSLGGGGGLNEQFF. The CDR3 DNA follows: TGTGCCAGCAGCTTAGGTGGCGGAGGAGGGTTGAATGAGCAGTTCTTC.